This T cell receptor beta chain was documented in a study of blood T cell repertoires in COVID-19. This table comes from immunoSEQ multiplex PCR, and its TCRdb copy is limited to in-frame clones, with some not included. This sample has just over 45,000 clones, with about 87% found just once. V shed 5 bases, J shed 1 base, and the junction held 2 bases outside the gene matches. Germline assignment: CDR1 SGHTA and CDR2 FQGTGA. The CDR3 has 14 residues. The sample taken for sequencing was peripheral blood. The chain couples TRBV7-3 to TRBJ2-3; 8 bases are shared with TRBD2. This receptor was obtained from a human donor in a cohort sampled during active COVID-19. The CDR3 loop is CASSETSGTDTQYF. CDR3 in DNA: TGTGCCAGCAGCGAGACTAGCGGCACAGATACGCAGTATTTT.